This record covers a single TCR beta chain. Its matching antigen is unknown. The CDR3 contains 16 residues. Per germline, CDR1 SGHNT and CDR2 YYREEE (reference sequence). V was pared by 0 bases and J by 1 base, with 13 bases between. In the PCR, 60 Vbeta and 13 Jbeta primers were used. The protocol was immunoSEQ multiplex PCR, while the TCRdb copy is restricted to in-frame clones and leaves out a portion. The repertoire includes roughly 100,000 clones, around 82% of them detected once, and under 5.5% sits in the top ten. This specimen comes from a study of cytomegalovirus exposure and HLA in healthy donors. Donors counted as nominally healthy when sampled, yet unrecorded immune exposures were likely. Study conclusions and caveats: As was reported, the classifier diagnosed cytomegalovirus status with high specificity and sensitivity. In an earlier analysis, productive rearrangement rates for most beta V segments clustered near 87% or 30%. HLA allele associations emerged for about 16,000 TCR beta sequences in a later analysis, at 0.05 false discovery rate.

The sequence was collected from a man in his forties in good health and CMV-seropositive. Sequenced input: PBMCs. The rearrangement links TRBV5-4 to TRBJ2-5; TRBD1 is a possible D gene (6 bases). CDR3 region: CASSLAQAGVQETQYF. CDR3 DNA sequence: TGTGCCAGCAGCTTGGCCCAGGCAGGGGTCCAAGAGACCCAGTACTTC. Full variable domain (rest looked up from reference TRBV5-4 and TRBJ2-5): ETGVTQSPTHLIKTRGQQVTLRCSSQSGHNTVSWYQQALGQGPQFIFQYYREEENGRGNFPPRFSGLQFPNYSSELNVNALELDDSALYLCASSLAQAGVQETQYFGPGTRLLVL.